Below, 23 T cell receptor beta chains from the same sample are listed, as sequenced in a study of OX40 agonist ivuxolimab in advanced cancers. The assay was immunoSEQ multiplex PCR, and TCRdb's table has in-frame clones only and misses some. This sample carries under 55,000 clones, approximately 88% of them seen once, and the ten largest clones take around 12%. The material sequenced was CD4+ or CD8+ T cells sorted from blood, taken in a trial of the OX40 agonist ivuxolimab. Source of these receptors: an adult with an advanced solid tumor such as melanoma, head and neck, liver or kidney cancer.

The CDR3 here is CATSRDYNNEQFF. In DNA, the CDR3 is TGTGCCACCAGCAGAGACTATAACAATGAGCAGTTCTTC. The chain couples TRBV15 to TRBJ2-1; D is undetermined. The CDR3 sequence is 13 residues long. Germline values: CDR1 LNHNV, CDR2 YYDKDF (reference sequence). The V end lost 0 bases, the J end lost 5 bases, and 5 bases lay between the germline ends.

The V gene is TRBV10-1, the J gene TRBJ1-2; D gene unclear. Trimming left V 4 bases short and J 7 bases short, with 10 bases between. This CDR3 contains 12 residues. CDR1 WNHNN and CDR2 SYGVQD come from the germline V gene (reference sequence). For the CDR3, the DNA is TGCGCCAGCAGTGGGACCGGAACTGGCTACACCTTC. Protein: CASSGTGTGYTF.

The chain couples TRBV5-1 to TRBJ1-2; TRBD1 aligns across 7 bases. The CDR3 is 13 amino acids. V shed 4 bases and J 2 bases; nucleotides not matched to a gene: 2. Per germline, CDR1 SGHRS and CDR2 YFSETQ. CDR3 amino acids: CASSPDRNYGYTF. CDR3 DNA: TGCGCCAGCAGCCCGGACAGGAACTATGGCTACACCTTC.

The chain employs TRBV5-5 and TRBJ1-6; D is unclear. In germline, CDR1 is SGHKS, CDR2 YYEKEE (reference sequence). V lost 0 bases, J lost 6 bases, and 7 bases lay in between. The CDR3 length is 14 residues. The CDR3 protein is CASSLALGNSPLHF. The CDR3 DNA is TGTGCCAGCAGCTTGGCCCTGGGTAATTCACCCCTCCACTTT.

This rearrangement joins TRBV6-5 to TRBJ1-2; perhaps TRBD1 as D (6 bases). The germline V gene has CDR1 MNHEY and CDR2 SVGAGI. The CDR3 spans 14 residues. Trimming removed 2 bases at V and 4 bases at J, with 11 bases between. The CDR3 here is CASSYDRNLYGYTF. The CDR3 region has the DNA TGTGCCAGCAGTTACGACAGGAATCTCTATGGCTACACCTTC.

The V call is TRBV28, the J call TRBJ1-2; D possibly corresponds to TRBD1 (5 bases). This CDR3 comprises 14 residues. Germline V gene data show CDR1 as MDHEN and CDR2 as SYDVKM. The ends were cut back, 7 bases at V and 0 bases at J, with 12 bases in the middle. The CDR3, as DNA: TGTGCCAGCACCATGGGAGGGGCTAACTATGGCTACACCTTC. Amino acid sequence: CASTMGGANYGYTF.

The chain uses TRBV10-3 and TRBJ2-7; TRBD2 is a possible D gene (6 bases). Trimming removed 0 bases from V and 6 bases from J, with 18 bases in between. The V gene's germline CDR1 is ENHRY and CDR2 SYGVKD. The CDR3 covers 16 residues. CDR3 nucleotides: TGTGCCATCAGTGAGTCGCCTTGGCGGGATAAAGTCGAGCAGTACTTC. This sequence encodes CAISESPWRDKVEQYF.

This clone was seen a few times. This chain links TRBV9 with TRBJ1-2; no clear D. V gave up 2 bases and J gave up 4 bases, with 9 bases separating them. Germline V gene lookup returns CDR1 SGDLS and CDR2 YYNGEE. The CDR3 has 13 amino acids. In DNA form, the CDR3 reads TGTGCCAGCAGCGTGGGATCGGGCTATGGCTACACCTTC. Its protein product is CASSVGSGYGYTF.

This sequence joins TRBV28 and TRBJ1-5, with unresolved D. This CDR3 is built from 14 residues. V was shortened by 5 bases and J by 0 bases, with 8 bases between the two germline ends. Germline values: CDR1 MDHEN, CDR2 SYDVKM. CDR3 coding DNA: TGTGCCAGCAGTGTCGGCGGTAGCAATCAGCCCCAGCATTTT. Its protein is CASSVGGSNQPQHF.

The rearrangement links TRBV7-9 to TRBJ2-2; 9 bases agree with TRBD1. There are 15 residues in the CDR3. The J segment lost 7 bases and the V segment lost 5 bases, leaving 8 bases of the junction unmatched. Germline lookup yields CDR1 SEHNR and CDR2 FQNEAQ (reference sequence). CDR3 sequence: CASSQRDRDIGELFF. CDR3 in DNA: TGTGCCAGCAGCCAAAGGGACAGGGATATCGGGGAGCTGTTTTTT. The whole variable domain, remainder taken from reference TRBV7-9 and TRBJ2-2, is DTGVSQNPRHKITKRGQNVTFRCDPISEHNRLYWYRQTLGQGPEFLTYFQNEAQLEKSRLLSDRFSAERPKGSFSTLEIQRTEQGDSAMYLCASSQRDRDIGELFFGEGSRLTVL.

The chain joins TRBV5-1 to TRBJ2-1, with 14 bases matching TRBD2. CDR3 size: 14 residues. The germline V gene has CDR1 SGHRS and CDR2 YFSETQ. V lost 5 bases to trimming and J lost 8 bases; unmatched junction nucleotides: 3. In nucleotides, the CDR3 is TGCGCCAGCAGGGCGGGACTAGCGGGAGATGAGCAGTTCTTC. Translation gives CASRAGLAGDEQFF.

The rearrangement uses TRBV4-2 and TRBJ2-1, with 7 bases identical to TRBD2. Looked up from germline, CDR1 is LGHNA and CDR2 is YNFKEQ. Trimming removed 0 bases from V and 4 bases from J; junction bases left unmatched: 12. The CDR3 sequence is 18 residues long. CDR3 coding DNA: TGTGCCAGCAGCCAAGATTCGGTGGGAGGGCCTCCTTACAATGAGCAGTTCTTC. It encodes CASSQDSVGGPPYNEQFF.

CDR3 sequence (DNA): TGTGCCAGCAGTTTTCCGGGACATAGCCTCTGGTACTTC. Protein sequence: CASSFPGHSLWYF. The V gene is TRBV27, the J gene TRBJ2-7; D may be TRBD1 (6 bases). This CDR3 has 13 residues. Trimming shortened V by 3 bases and J by 12 bases, and 18 bases separated the two germline ends. Looked up from germline, CDR1 is MNHEY and CDR2 is SMNVEV (reference sequence).

The chain combines TRBV5-1 with TRBJ1-2, with 7 bases aligning to TRBD1. This CDR3 region has 16 residues. Per germline, CDR1 SGHRS and CDR2 YFSETQ. V lost 0 bases, J lost 1 base, and 6 bases stayed unmatched. The CDR3 region is CASSLGPRGLNYGYTF. CDR3 nucleotide sequence: TGCGCCAGCAGCTTGGGGCCGAGGGGGCTTAACTATGGCTACACCTTC. Full variable domain (rest looked up from reference TRBV5-1 and TRBJ1-2): KAGVTQTPRYLIKTRGQQVTLSCSPISGHRSVSWYQQTPGQGLQFLFEYFSETQRNKGNFPGRFSGRQFSNSRSEMNVSTLELGDSALYLCASSLGPRGLNYGYTFGSGTRLTVV.

The chain combines TRBV6-1 with TRBJ1-2; tentative D call: TRBD1 (5 bases). V was clipped by 2 bases and J by 10 bases, with 11 bases between them. The V gene's germline CDR1 is MNHNS and CDR2 SASEGT. This CDR3 has 12 residues. CDR3 nucleotide sequence: TGTGCCAGCAGTGAACTTGGGGGAATCTACACCTTC. It yields the protein CASSELGGIYTF.

V usage is TRBV7-9 and J usage is TRBJ2-2, with 8 bases identical to TRBD1. Germline V CDR1 and CDR2: SEHNR, FQNEAQ (reference sequence). The CDR3 sequence is 15 residues long. The junction had 9 bases not matched to a gene; V was cut back by 6 bases and J by 6 bases. CDR3 sequence (DNA): TGTGCCAGCAGTCCCGGACAGGGTAGGGCCGGGGAGCTGTTTTTT. Its translation is CASSPGQGRAGELFF. The complete variable domain, with remaining parts taken from reference TRBV7-9 and TRBJ2-2, reads DTGVSQNPRHKITKRGQNVTFRCDPISEHNRLYWYRQTLGQGPEFLTYFQNEAQLEKSRLLSDRFSAERPKGSFSTLEIQRTEQGDSAMYLCASSPGQGRAGELFFGEGSRLTVL.

The chain uses TRBV6-6 and TRBJ2-7; 8 bases match TRBD1. This CDR3 contains 14 residues. CDR1 is MNHNY and CDR2 is SVGAGI in the germline V gene (reference sequence). V dropped 5 bases and J dropped 5; count of bases not matched to a gene: 8. CDR3 in DNA: TGTGCCAGCAGTCCCCCGGGACAGGTCCACGAGCAGTACTTC. Encoded protein: CASSPPGQVHEQYF.

V and J are TRBV4-1 and TRBJ1-6; D uncertain. The CDR3 has 18 residues. The germline V gene has CDR1 MGHRA and CDR2 YSYEKL. V shed 0 bases and J shed 0 bases, with 12 bases lying between them. CDR3 loop: CASSQDPHSSSYNSPLHF. The CDR3 DNA is TGCGCCAGCAGCCAAGACCCCCACTCGAGCTCCTATAATTCACCCCTCCACTTT.

The rearrangement links TRBV4-1 to TRBJ2-1; 10 bases match TRBD2. Germline CDR1 reads MGHRA; CDR2 reads YSYEKL. The CDR3 consists of 17 residues. V lost 0 bases and J lost 4; bases outside the gene matches: 6. This CDR3 is CASSQDQTSGFYNEQFF. The CDR3 DNA is TGCGCCAGCAGCCAAGATCAGACTAGCGGGTTTTACAATGAGCAGTTCTTC.

This clone was seen a few times. The rearrangement links TRBV5-6 to TRBJ2-3; D may match TRBD1 or TRBD2 (5 bases each). This CDR3 has 18 amino acids. Deletions cut 3 bases from V and 4 bases from J, with 24 bases between. Germline values: CDR1 SGHDT, CDR2 YYEEEE. CDR3 sequence (DNA): TGTGCCAGCAGCTATGGGACGGGCCTCTGGGGGATCGCAGATACGCAGTATTTT. Its protein product is CASSYGTGLWGIADTQYF. Together with reference TRBV5-6 and TRBJ2-3, the CDR3 gives the full variable domain: DAGVTQSPTHLIKTRGQQVTLRCSPKSGHDTVSWYQQALGQGPQFIFQYYEEEERQRGNFPDRFSGHQFPNYSSELNVNALLLGDSALYLCASSYGTGLWGIADTQYFGPGTRLTVL.

This chain links TRBV2 with TRBJ2-5; TRBD2 is a possible D gene (6 bases). The J call is uncertain, as TRBJ2-7 better fits the DNA end. The CDR3 spans 14 residues. The germline V gene has CDR1 SNHLY and CDR2 FYNNEI. CDR3 amino acids: CASRRRGAAYEQYF. The CDR3 DNA follows: TGTGCCAGCAGGAGGAGGGGCGCTGCCTACGAGCAGTACTTC.

The V and J genes are TRBV18 and TRBJ2-1; TRBD1 is a possible D gene (6 bases). The CDR3 is 16 amino acids. CDR1 is KGHSH and CDR2 is LQKENI in the germline V gene. V lost 3 bases, J lost 0 bases, and 12 bases lay in between. The CDR3 here is CASSPAGDSSYNEQFF. Here the CDR3 DNA reads TGTGCCAGCTCACCGGCAGGGGATAGCTCCTACAATGAGCAGTTCTTC.

Relative to its sample, this clone is medium-sized. DNA of the CDR3: TGTGCCAGCAGTGCCCTGGGGGGGGCAGGAGAGACCCAGTACTTC. Translating it yields CASSALGGAGETQYF. The V and J genes are TRBV6-4 and TRBJ2-5; D possibly corresponds to TRBD2 (7 bases). V lost 4 bases, J lost 4 bases, and 16 bases lay in between. Germline CDR1 and CDR2: MRHNA and SNTAGT. The CDR3 has 15 residues.